A selection of T cell receptor beta chains follows, all from one sample in a study of shared clonotypes between healthy human individuals. Measured with immunoSEQ multiplex PCR; TCRdb has only the in-frame clones, and not every one. The sample carries about 1 million clones, under 80% recorded once. The sequenced sample consisted of memory CD4+ T cells sorted from blood. Receptor source: a man between 18 and 35 years old in good health. Each CDR3 is given with its conserved first and last residue. The D gene is left open where the match is weak. Clone size, where shown, is once, few, many, or a class for clones that have expanded.

>-|TRBV2|TRBJ1-6|-
TGTGCCAGCAGTGTGTCAGACAGCTCCTATAATTCACCCCTCCACTTT
CASSVSDSSYNSPLHF
>few|TRBV10-3|TRBJ2-2|TRBD1
TGTGCCATCAGTGAGCCGACAGGGTCCGGGGAGCTGTTTTTT
CAISEPTGSGELFF
>-|TRBV28|TRBJ2-7|-
TGTGCCAGCAGTGAACCCCTAGCCTACGAGCAGTACTTC
CASSEPLAYEQYF
>many|TRBV25-1|TRBJ2-1|TRBD1
TGTGCCAGCAGTGAATTAGGGGGCACCTACAATGAGCAGTTCTTC
CASSELGGTYNEQFF
>-|TRBV5-1|TRBJ2-7|-
TGCGCCAGCAGCTACCGGAGTCAGGGAGACGAGCAGTACTTC
CASSYRSQGDEQYF
>-|TRBV10-3|TRBJ2-2|-
TGTGCCATCAGTGACGGATACCTACCATCCACCGGGGAGCTGTTTTTT
CAISDGYLPSTGELFF
>-|TRBV6-4|TRBJ2-2|TRBD1
TGTGCCAGCAGAGAGGACAGGGCTGTGGGGGAGCTGTTTTTT
CASREDRAVGELFF
>few|TRBV7-2|TRBJ2-5|-
TGTGCCAGCAGCTTCAAAGAGACCCAGTACTTC
CASSFKETQYF
>-|TRBV5-4|TRBJ2-1|-
TGTGCCAGCAGCTTGGAGGCAGGGAGCGATGAGCAGTTCTTC
CASSLEAGSDEQFF
>-|TRBV5-1|TRBJ2-3|-
TGCGCCAGCAGCTTGGACGGGGGTGGCACAGATACGCAGTATTTT
CASSLDGGGTDTQYF
>-|TRBV11-2|TRBJ2-5|-
TGTGCCAGCAGCCCCCGAACGCTGGAGACCCAGTACTTC
CASSPRTLETQYF
>-|TRBV28|TRBJ1-6|TRBD1
TGTGCCAGCCTCAGGGGGCAGGGGGCCCCTATTCGTTCACCCCTCCACTTT
CASLRGQGAPIRSPLHF
>-|TRBV6-6|TRBJ1-5|-
TGTGCCAGCAGTTATCGGCAGAATCAGCCCCAGCATTTT
CASSYRQNQPQHF
>once|TRBV27|TRBJ2-7|TRBD1
TGTGCCAGCAGTACCCCACCGGGACAGGTCTACGAGCAGTACTTC
CASSTPPGQVYEQYF
>-|TRBV10-3|TRBJ2-3|-
TGTGCCATCAGTGATCCGCAAACAGACGGCGGCACAGATACGCAGTATTTT
CAISDPQTDGGTDTQYF
>-|TRBV18|TRBJ2-1|TRBD2
TGTGCCAGCTCACAAAAGACGGGGACTAGCGGGTCCTACAATGAGCAGTTCTTC
CASSQKTGTSGSYNEQFF
>-|TRBV7-2|TRBJ2-1|TRBD2
TGTGCCAGCAGCTTAGCGACTAGCCCTACCAATGAGCAGTTCTTC
CASSLATSPTNEQFF
>-|TRBV7-2|TRBJ2-3|-
TGTGCCAGCAGCTTGGGGGAGGACGCGGGAAGACGCACAGATACGCAGTATTTT
CASSLGEDAGRRTDTQYF
>-|TRBV27|TRBJ2-1|TRBD2
TGTGCCAGCAGTTCCAGAACCGGGACTAGCGGGAGTAATGAGCAGTTCTTC
CASSSRTGTSGSNEQFF
>few|TRBV20-1|TRBJ1-2|-
TGCAGGGGGGGGATTGGCTATGGCTACACCTTC
CRGGIGYGYTF
>-|TRBV4-1|TRBJ1-5|-
TGCGCCAGCAGCTCTGAACAGGGCGGTCAGCCCCAGCATTTT
CASSSEQGGQPQHF
>-|TRBV11-2|TRBJ2-1|TRBD2
TGTGCCAGCAGCTTAGCGGGGCGGGGGTCCTACAATGAGCAGTTCTTC
CASSLAGRGSYNEQFF
>-|TRBV9|TRBJ1-1|TRBD1
TGTGCCAGCAGCGAACTGAGGGACAGGGTAGGGAACACTGAAGCTTTCTTT
CASSELRDRVGNTEAFF
>-|TRBV10-3|TRBJ2-7|-
TGTGCCATCAGTGACATAGCGGAGGAGCAGTACTTC
CAISDIAEEQYF
>-|TRBV7-2|TRBJ1-5|TRBD1
TGTGCCAGCAGCAGGCGACAGGGGTGGAATCAGCCCCAGCATTTT
CASSRRQGWNQPQHF
>-|TRBV20-1|TRBJ2-4|-
TGCAGTGGGGCGGTTTCGGACATTCAGTACTTC
CSGAVSDIQYF
>-|TRBV6-5|TRBJ1-1|-
TGTGCCAGCAGATACAGATTTCAGAACACTGAAGCTTTCTTT
CASRYRFQNTEAFF
>-|TRBV29-1|TRBJ1-5|-
TGCAGCGTTGATGGCCCGATCGTCAATCAGCCCCAGCATTTT
CSVDGPIVNQPQHF
>-|TRBV5-6|TRBJ1-3|-
TGTGCCAGCAGCTTTGGCCGGTCTTCAGGAAACACCATATATTTT
CASSFGRSSGNTIYF
>-|TRBV19|TRBJ2-2|-
TGTGCCAGTAGTAAAATCGAAGGAGGGGGCCGTGGCACCGGGGAGCTGTTTTTT
CASSKIEGGGRGTGELFF
>many|TRBV6-6|TRBJ2-2|TRBD1
TGTGCCGGGGGACAGGGTTTAACCGGGGAGCTGTTTTTT
CAGGQGLTGELFF
>-|TRBV27|TRBJ1-6|TRBD1
TGTGCCAGCAGAACGACAGGGGTAGGCTATAATTCACCCCTCCACTTT
CASRTTGVGYNSPLHF
>-|TRBV2|TRBJ2-1|TRBD1
TGTGCCAGCAGCCGGACAGGGTTCGGTCCTTCCTACAATGAGCAGTTCTTC
CASSRTGFGPSYNEQFF
>few|TRBV10-1|TRBJ1-1|TRBD1
TGCGCCAGCATGCCAGGGGGCAGGAACACTGAAGCTTTCTTT
CASMPGGRNTEAFF
>-|TRBV19|TRBJ1-6|TRBD1
TGTGCCAGTAGTATGGGACAGTCGCTTTCACCCCTCCACTTT
CASSMGQSLSPLHF
>-|TRBV27|TRBJ2-3|TRBD1
TGTGCCAGCAGTTCCAGGGGGCGCGCAGATACGCAGTATTTT
CASSSRGRADTQYF
>-|TRBV30|TRBJ2-1|-
TGTGCCTGGAGTGTTCAGACAGGCAATGAGCAGTTCTTC
CAWSVQTGNEQFF
>-|TRBV5-1|TRBJ2-7|-
TGCGCCAGCAGCTTGGCAGCAGACTACGAGCAGTACTTC
CASSLAADYEQYF
>few|TRBV2|TRBJ1-2|TRBD1
TGTGCCAGCAATACAGGGGGGACTAACTATGGCTACACCTTC
CASNTGGTNYGYTF
>-|TRBV7-2|TRBJ1-4|TRBD1
TGTGCCAGCAGCCTACAGGGGGCAACTAATGAAAAACTGTTTTTT
CASSLQGATNEKLFF
>once|TRBV18|TRBJ2-7|-
TGTGCCAGCTCACCCCCCAACGGAGAATACGAGCAGTACTTC
CASSPPNGEYEQYF
>once|TRBV15|TRBJ2-3|TRBD1
TGTGCCACCAGCAGAGTAATGAGGGGGCAGGGCGCAGATACGCAGTATTTT
CATSRVMRGQGADTQYF